Described below is a single T cell receptor beta chain sequence and its context. Its antigen is unidentified. This specimen belongs to a study of cytomegalovirus exposure and HLA in healthy donors. Findings of the study overall: Association of a missense DCLRE1C variant with TCR beta V- and J-gene trimming was reported in a later analysis.

The PCR used 60 Vbeta and 13 Jbeta primers. Clones were sequenced by immunoSEQ multiplex PCR, and TCRdb holds only the in-frame ones, with some missing. The sample shows 180,000 or so clones, more than 60% of them seen only once. CDR3 length: 13 residues. V lost 1 base, J lost 3 bases, and 7 bases lay in between. Germline CDR1 LGHNA, CDR2 YNFKEQ. The receptor was isolated from a woman aged 40 to 49 in good health and CMV-seropositive. Input material: PBMCs. The chain carries TRBV4-2 and TRBJ2-7; D uncertain. CDR3: CASSQGDSYEQYF. The CDR3 region has the DNA TGTGCCAGCAGCCAAGGTGATAGCTACGAGCAGTACTTC.